Below are 28 T cell receptor beta chains sequenced from a single sample in a study of vaccination effects on CD4 cells after COVID-19. Sequencing was preceded by expansion of antigen-specific CD4+ T cells with viral peptide pools in the ViraFEST assay. When around 10 days of culture had elapsed, CD4+ T cells were isolated. Previously uninfected by SARS-CoV-2, the vaccine recipients also showed negative nucleocapsid antibodies. No antigen has been assigned to these receptors. Assay used: immunoSEQ multiplex PCR; TCRdb lists only in-frame clones, some missing. The profile covers roughly 60,000 clones, with under 75% appearing a single time and approximately 20% taken by the ten largest. The material sequenced was CD4+ T cells from PBMCs cultured with SARS-CoV-2 spike peptides, taken before COVID-19 vaccination. These receptors all stem from a human donor who received a COVID-19 vaccine.

J is TRBJ1-5 and V is TRBV10-3, with D possibly TRBD1 on 6 matching bases. This CDR3 is 15 amino acids long. The germline V gene encodes CDR1 ENHRY and CDR2 SYGVKD. V lost 3 bases to trimming and J lost 6 bases, with 15 bases between them. CDR3 in amino acids: CAISDSDKGGQPQHF. CDR3 DNA: TGTGCCATCAGTGACTCTGACAAGGGGGGTCAGCCCCAGCATTTT.

V gene TRBV3-1 (or the pseudogene TRBV3-2) combines with J gene TRBJ1-4; a weak D match, TRBD1 (6 bases). The V and J ends lost 5 bases and 2 bases respectively, with 12 bases between them. This CDR3 is built from 15 residues. CDR1 is LGHDT, CDR2 YNNKEL, per germline (reference sequence). CDR3 in DNA: TGTGCCAGCAGCTCCCACAGGGTCACTAATGAAAAACTGTTTTTT. Protein: CASSSHRVTNEKLFF.

The V gene is TRBV18, the J gene TRBJ2-2, with a tentative D call TRBD1 (6 bases). The CDR3 totals 14 residues. V lost 6 bases to trimming and J lost 1 base, with 9 bases between them. Germline lookup yields CDR1 KGHSH and CDR2 LQKENI. For the CDR3, the DNA is TGTGCCAGCTCTCAACAGGGGAACACCGGGGAGCTGTTTTTT. Encoded protein: CASSQQGNTGELFF. The whole variable domain, filled in from reference TRBV18 and TRBJ2-2, reads NAGVMQNPRHLVRRRGQEARLRCSPMKGHSHVYWYRQLPEEGLKFMVYLQKENIIDESGMPKERFSAEFPKEGPSILRIQQVVRGDSAAYFCASSQQGNTGELFFGEGSRLTVL.

The genes are TRBV14 and TRBJ2-7; D unclear. Germline V lookup: CDR1 SGHDN, CDR2 FVKESK. Trimming removed 2 bases from V and 4 bases from J, with 6 bases in between. CDR3 length: 12 amino acids. The CDR3 region is CASSQSGYEQYF. The CDR3 region has the DNA TGTGCCAGCAGCCAATCCGGGTACGAGCAGTACTTC.

With respect to this clone: One junction end does not reproduce the germline sequence, and a read error may be involved. This chain connects TRBV6-5 to TRBJ1-3, with D maybe TRBD1 (6 bases). CDR3 size: 13 residues. CDR1 is MNHEY and CDR2 is SVGAGI in the germline V gene. The CDR3 region has the DNA TGTGCCGGCAGGGGACACTCTGGAAACACCATATATTTT. It specifies CAGRGHSGNTIYF.

The chain recombines TRBV11-2 with TRBJ2-2; TRBD2 matches at 10 bases. Trimming cost V 3 bases and J 6 bases; bases outside gene matches: 10. CDR1 is SGHAT, CDR2 FQNNGV, per germline. The CDR3 is made up of 17 amino acids. CDR3 sequence: CASSFLSGRATSGELFF. The CDR3 bases are TGTGCCAGCAGCTTCCTAAGCGGGAGGGCCACCTCCGGGGAGCTGTTTTTT. Full variable domain (missing parts from reference TRBV11-2 and TRBJ2-2): EAGVAQSPRYKIIEKRQSVAFWCNPISGHATLYWYQQILGQGPKLLIQFQNNGVVDDSQLPKDRFSAERLKGVDSTLKIQPAKLEDSAVYLCASSFLSGRATSGELFFGEGSRLTVL.

This clone was detected only a few times. This chain joins TRBV4-1 and TRBJ2-1; D not certain. Germline V gene data show CDR1 as MGHRA and CDR2 as YSYEKL. Trimming removed 1 base from V and 3 bases from J, with 10 bases in between. The CDR3 extends over 15 amino acids. The CDR3: CASSQGIGFYNEQFF. CDR3 coding DNA: TGCGCCAGCAGCCAAGGGATTGGCTTCTACAATGAGCAGTTCTTC.

The gene calls are TRBV29-1 and TRBJ2-3; no firm D call. The ends were cut back, 3 bases at V and 4 bases at J, with 14 bases in the middle. The CDR3 extends over 14 amino acids. Germline V lookup: CDR1 SQVTM, CDR2 ANQGSEA. CDR3 residues: CSVEVSRSSDTQYF. Here the CDR3 DNA reads TGCAGCGTTGAGGTTAGCCGTTCTTCAGATACGCAGTATTTT.

The chain carries TRBV5-4 and TRBJ1-2, with TRBD1 matching 8 bases. V was clipped by 4 bases and J by 8 bases; unmatched bases: 10. The germline gives CDR1 SGHNT, CDR2 YYREEE (reference sequence). This CDR3 has 14 residues. In nucleotides, the CDR3 is TGTGCCAGCAGCCCTGGACAGGGAACGGAAGGCTACACCTTC. Translating it yields CASSPGQGTEGYTF.

This sequence joins TRBV14 and TRBJ1-6; D ambiguous. Germline CDR1 is SGHDN and CDR2 is FVKESK. The CDR3 totals 12 residues. V shed 2 bases and J shed 8 bases, with 4 bases lying between them. CDR3 in amino acids: CASSQTHSPLHF. Here the CDR3 DNA reads TGTGCCAGCAGCCAAACTCATTCACCCCTCCACTTT.

The chain carries TRBV30 and TRBJ1-5, with TRBD1 as a possible D gene (6 bases). Trimming removed 5 bases at V and 5 bases at J, with 16 bases between. Germline V lookup: CDR1 GTSNPN, CDR2 SVGIG (reference sequence). The CDR3 loop spans 14 amino acids. The CDR3 is CAWSRTANYQPQHF. As DNA, the CDR3 is TGTGCCTGGTCCCGGACAGCAAACTATCAGCCCCAGCATTTT. The full variable domain, its missing parts supplied by reference TRBV30 and TRBJ1-5, is SQTIHQWPATLVQPVGSPLSLECTVEGTSNPNLYWYRQAAGRGLQLLFYSVGIGQISSEVPQNLSASRPQDRQFILSSKKLLLSDSGFYLCAWSRTANYQPQHFGDGTRLSIL.

This chain connects TRBV27 to TRBJ1-2, with D uncertain. The CDR3 sequence is 13 residues long. The germline V and J ends were trimmed by 4 bases and 2 bases, with 8 bases remaining between them. CDR1 is MNHEY and CDR2 is SMNVEV in the germline V gene (reference sequence). The CDR3 DNA reads TGTGCCAGCAGTTACTTTGCCAACTATGGCTACACCTTC. Protein product: CASSYFANYGYTF.

J is TRBJ2-3 and V is TRBV29-1, with a possible D match to TRBD1 (7 bases). This CDR3 has 15 residues. Germline values: CDR1 SQVTM, CDR2 ANQGSEA. The V end was cut by 6 bases, the J end by 5 bases, with 21 bases between. The CDR3 DNA is TGCAGCGTGCCGGCGACAGGGACTTTCGGAGATACGCAGTATTTT. Protein sequence: CSVPATGTFGDTQYF.

The J gene is TRBJ1-5, the V gene TRBV29-1; unclear D gene. There are 13 residues in the CDR3. Trimming took off 5 bases at V and 5 bases at J, with 13 bases between the two ends. Germline loops: CDR1 SQVTM, CDR2 ANQGSEA. CDR3 protein: CSVSGNVDQPQHF. The CDR3 nucleotides read TGCAGCGTTTCGGGGAACGTGGATCAGCCCCAGCATTTT.

This clone has a single count. CDR3 loop: CASSLAGRSPLHF. The CDR3 DNA reads TGCGCCAGCAGCTTGGCAGGGAGGTCACCCCTCCACTTT. The genes are TRBV5-1 and TRBJ1-6; D perhaps matches TRBD1 (5 bases). CDR3 size: 13 residues. Germline V lookup: CDR1 SGHRS, CDR2 YFSETQ. V was pared by 0 bases and J by 10 bases, with 8 bases between.

This clone was observed a few times. The V gene is TRBV20-1, the J gene TRBJ1-6; D ambiguous. CDR1 and CDR2 (germline): DFQATT, SNEGSKA (reference sequence). The V end was cut by 3 bases, the J end by 7 bases, with 16 bases between. This CDR3 is 15 amino acids long. The CDR3 protein is CSASLNGPLNSPLHF. Written as DNA, the CDR3 is TGCAGTGCTAGTTTGAATGGACCACTAAATTCACCCCTCCACTTT.

The chain recombines TRBV6-2 or TRBV6-3 with TRBJ1-5; TRBD1 agrees at 7 bases. V dropped 2 bases and J dropped 4; count of bases not matched to a gene: 2. Germline CDR1 reads MNHEY; CDR2 reads SVGEGT. The CDR3 contains 14 residues. The CDR3 loop reads CASSYGDRNQPQHF. The CDR3 DNA is TGTGCCAGCAGTTACGGGGACAGAAATCAGCCCCAGCATTTT.

The chain uses TRBV5-6 and TRBJ2-5; no clear D. This CDR3 has 11 residues. Germline CDR1 is SGHDT and CDR2 is YYEEEE. Trimming pared 0 bases from V and 5 bases from J, leaving 2 bases between. CDR3 in DNA: TGTGCCAGCAGCTTGGTGGAGACCCAGTACTTC. Residues: CASSLVETQYF.

The chain recombines TRBV3-1 (or the pseudogene TRBV3-2) with TRBJ2-1; D is uncertain. Per germline, CDR1 LGHDT and CDR2 YNNKEL (reference sequence). The CDR3 extends over 13 amino acids. Trimming cost V 4 bases and J 8 bases, with 12 bases left between them. The CDR3 loop is CASSPSTKDEQFF. CDR3 DNA sequence: TGTGCCAGCAGCCCTTCCACAAAAGATGAGCAGTTCTTC.

The chain joins TRBV19 to TRBJ1-1; a possible D gene is TRBD1 (5 bases). Germline values: CDR1 LNHDA, CDR2 SQIVND (reference sequence). CDR3 length: 15 amino acids. Deletions cut 7 bases from V and 8 bases from J, with 23 bases between. The CDR3 coding sequence is TGTGCCAGTAAGTCTGGGGCAAATGCGGGGATCGAAGCTTTCTTT. As protein: CASKSGANAGIEAFF.

In this sample, this clone turned up a few times. The genes are TRBV18 and TRBJ1-1; the match to TRBD1 covers 9 bases. Losses at the gene ends were 3 bases for V and 6 bases for J; bases not matched to a gene: 5. Germline CDR1 is KGHSH and CDR2 is LQKENI. The CDR3 totals 14 residues. In DNA form, the CDR3 reads TGTGCCAGCTCACCTAGCACAGGGGGCTCTGAAGCTTTCTTT. Translating gives CASSPSTGGSEAFF.

V usage is TRBV7-2 and J usage is TRBJ2-5; D is perhaps TRBD2 (6 bases). The CDR3 contains 16 residues. Germline V gene lookup returns CDR1 SGHTA and CDR2 FQGNSA. V dropped 2 bases and J dropped 2 bases, with 15 bases sitting between them. The CDR3 DNA sequence: TGTGCCAGCAGCTTAATTGGGAGCGGGCCTCAAGAGACCCAGTACTTC. It translates to CASSLIGSGPQETQYF.

The CDR3 sequence: CASSHDRGNEQYF. CDR3 nucleotide sequence: TGTGCCAGCAGTCACGACAGGGGCAACGAGCAGTACTTC. This sequence joins TRBV27 and TRBJ2-7, with 8 bases lining up with TRBD1. The germline CDR1 and CDR2 sequences are MNHEY and SMNVEV (reference sequence). J gave up 5 bases and V 5 bases, and 5 bases lay outside the gene matches. The CDR3 extends over 13 amino acids.

V is TRBV3-1 (or the pseudogene TRBV3-2) and J is TRBJ2-3; D is unresolved. The CDR3 extends over 13 amino acids. CDR1 is LGHDT, CDR2 YNNKEL, per germline (reference sequence). Trimming took 4 bases from V and 4 from J, leaving 9 bases between them. The CDR3 is CASSPRTPDTQYF. CDR3 coding DNA: TGTGCCAGCAGCCCACGGACCCCAGATACGCAGTATTTT.

CDR3 coding DNA: TGCGCCAGCAGCTTGGGGGGCGGCCCCTACGAGCAGTACTTC. The encoded protein is CASSLGGGPYEQYF. The chain is built from TRBV5-1 and TRBJ2-7; possible D gene TRBD1, 5 bases. The ends were cut back, 0 bases at V and 2 bases at J, with 9 bases in the middle. The CDR3 runs 14 residues. Germline values: CDR1 SGHRS, CDR2 YFSETQ.

The chain's CDR3 is CASSLLAGGHRSTDTQYF. The CDR3 DNA reads as TGTGCCAGCAGCTTACTAGCGGGGGGGCATCGGAGCACAGATACGCAGTATTTT. The chain links TRBV11-2 to TRBJ2-3, with TRBD2 identical over 12 bases. This CDR3 spans 18 amino acids. Trimming at V came to 2 bases and at J to 0 bases, leaving 6 bases not matched to a gene. CDR1 SGHAT and CDR2 FQNNGV come from the germline V gene.

The chain recombines TRBV12-3 or TRBV12-4 with TRBJ1-2, with D uncertain. V shed 7 bases and J shed 9 bases, with 15 bases lying between them. The CDR3 sequence is 12 residues long. The CDR3 loop reads CASTNAGERYTF. CDR3 nucleotide sequence: TGTGCCAGCACTAATGCCGGGGAGCGCTACACCTTC.

The J gene is TRBJ2-7, the V gene TRBV5-1, with 7 bases that match TRBD1. V was clipped by 2 bases and J by 7 bases; unmatched bases: 6. Germline V gene lookup returns CDR1 SGHRS and CDR2 YFSETQ. The length of the CDR3 is 13 residues. CDR3 protein: CASSFDRAWEQYF. The CDR3, as DNA: TGCGCCAGCAGCTTTGACAGGGCTTGGGAGCAGTACTTC.